Below are 14 T cell receptor beta chains sequenced from a single sample in a study of CD8+CD57+ T cells in acquired aplastic anemia. Genomic DNA served as template for TCR beta VDJ and CDR3 profiling. TCRdb fed the reads into MiXCR, producing one record per CDR3 protein. Here the sample spans tens of thousands of distinct CDR3 sequences, around 42% being singletons. The material sequenced was sorted CD4+, CD8+, or CD8+CD57+ T cells (not recorded which) from PBMCs. All receptors come from a human donor in good health, serving as a control.

The DNA of the CDR3 is TGTGCCAGCAGCCAAGGTATCCTAGCGGGGGCCGGGGATACGCAGTATTTT. This encodes CASSQGILAGAGDTQYF. The V and J genes are TRBV25-1 and TRBJ2-3; TRBD2 agrees at 10 bases. The CDR3 is made up of 17 amino acids. The junction had 15 bases not matched to a gene; V was cut back by 6 bases and J by 6 bases. The germline V gene encodes CDR1 MGHDK and CDR2 SYGVNS.

This clonotype appeared many times. The chain couples TRBV10-1 to TRBJ1-1; weak D call: TRBD1 (5 bases). The CDR3 sequence is 13 residues long. V lost 2 bases and J 8 bases, leaving 12 bases between the germline ends. Germline CDR1 reads WNHNN; CDR2 reads SYGVQD (reference sequence). Here the CDR3 reads CASSEIGAREAFF. In DNA, the CDR3 is TGCGCCAGCAGTGAGATTGGGGCAAGGGAAGCTTTCTTT.

The chain is built from TRBV5-1 and TRBJ1-2, with 8 bases matching TRBD1. V lost 4 bases and J lost 8; bases outside the gene matches: 10. Germline CDR1 is SGHRS and CDR2 is YFSETQ. This CDR3 has 14 residues. In nucleotides, the CDR3 is TGCGCCAGCAGCCGCGAGACAGGGGCCTACGGCTACACCTTC. Its translation is CASSRETGAYGYTF.

The chain uses TRBV12-3 or TRBV12-4 and TRBJ2-3; 7 bases line up with TRBD2. V was clipped by 3 bases and J by 11 bases; unmatched bases: 14. The CDR3 sequence is 15 residues long. As DNA, the CDR3 is TGTGCCAGCAGTTTCTCGGCGGGAGAGGCAATTGAGCAGTATTTT. Encoded protein: CASSFSAGEAIEQYF.

This clonotype has more than one count but fewer than ten. The chain combines TRBV10-3 with TRBJ2-2, with 9 nucleotides matching TRBD1. The junction had 6 bases not matched to a gene; V was cut back by 6 bases and J by 7 bases. The germline CDR1 and CDR2 sequences are ENHRY and SYGVKD. This CDR3 has 14 amino acids. This CDR3 is CAIRPGQGHGELFF. The CDR3 DNA follows: TGTGCCATCAGGCCGGGACAGGGCCACGGGGAGCTGTTTTTT.

This rearrangement joins TRBV5-5 to TRBJ1-1; TRBD1 is a possible D gene (5 bases). Trimming removed 4 bases from V and 0 bases from J, with 13 bases in between. CDR3 length: 15 residues. The germline gives CDR1 SGHKS, CDR2 YYEKEE (reference sequence). CDR3 in amino acids: CASSDLTVMNTEAFF. The CDR3 DNA reads as TGTGCCAGCAGCGATTTGACAGTCATGAACACTGAAGCTTTCTTT.

This clonotype came up a few times. The gene calls are TRBV2 and TRBJ1-6, with 12 bases aligning to TRBD1. The J segment lost 6 bases and the V segment lost 6 bases, leaving 12 bases of the junction unmatched. The CDR3 is made up of 18 amino acids. Germline V gives CDR1 SNHLY, CDR2 FYNNEI. In nucleotides, the CDR3 is TGTGCCAGCAGCGCTGTCCCGGGACAGGGGGCCGTTAATTCACCCCTCCACTTT. Protein sequence: CASSAVPGQGAVNSPLHF.

This clonotype showed up many times. The V gene is TRBV7-9, the J gene TRBJ2-7; D is perhaps TRBD1 (5 bases). Germline V lookup: CDR1 SEHNR, CDR2 FQNEAQ (reference sequence). The CDR3 runs to 14 residues. Trimming shortened V by 3 bases and J by 2 bases, and 11 bases separated the two germline ends. The CDR3 bases are TGTGCCAGCAGCTTGAAGGACACGACCTACGAGCAGTACTTC. As protein: CASSLKDTTYEQYF.

The chain carries TRBV7-8 and TRBJ2-7; 8 nucleotides match TRBD2. This CDR3 contains 16 residues. CDR1 SGHVS and CDR2 FQNEAQ come from the germline V gene. V lost 1 base, J lost 7 bases, and 12 bases stayed unmatched. In nucleotides, the CDR3 is TGTGCCAGCAGCTTAGTGGCCAGGGGAGTAGCGGGAGAGCAGTACGTC. This sequence encodes CASSLVARGVAGEQYV.

This clonotype appeared many times. The chain employs TRBV19 and TRBJ1-1, with TRBD1 identical over 9 bases. The CDR3 loop spans 15 amino acids. The V gene end was trimmed by 4 bases and the J gene end by 3 bases; junction bases not matched to a gene: 6. Germline CDR1 and CDR2: LNHDA and SQIVND (reference sequence). CDR3 bases: TGTGCCAGTAGTAAGCGACAGGGGGTTTACACTGAAGCTTTCTTT. Protein product: CASSKRQGVYTEAFF. The full variable domain, in which reference TRBV19 and TRBJ1-1 provide the parts outside the CDR3, is DGGITQSPKYLFRKEGQNVTLSCEQNLNHDAMYWYRQDPGQGLRLIYYSQIVNDFQKGDIAEGYSVSREKKESFPLTVTSAQKNPTAFYLCASSKRQGVYTEAFFGQGTRLTVV.

The chain's CDR3 is CASSAGQGAVGYTF. The DNA of the CDR3 is TGTGCCAGCAGCGCAGGACAGGGGGCAGTTGGCTACACCTTC. The V call is TRBV9, the J call TRBJ1-2; 11 bases fit TRBD1. Germline loops: CDR1 SGDLS, CDR2 YYNGEE. After removal of 3 bases from V and 7 bases from J, the junction contained 5 bases not matched to a gene. The length of the CDR3 is 14 residues.

The CDR3 nucleotides read TGTGCCAGCAGTTTACCGCCTATCAACTTACAGGGCGGATATCCAGATACGCAGTATTTT. It is translated as CASSLPPINLQGGYPDTQYF. J is TRBJ2-3 and V is TRBV12-3 or TRBV12-4; tentative D call: TRBD1 (6 bases). CDR3 size: 20 residues. V was cut by 2 bases and J by 4 bases, with 28 bases left in between.

This clonotype was seen repeatedly, ten times or more. This sequence joins TRBV10-3 and TRBJ2-3, with 14 bases lining up with TRBD2. Looked up from germline, CDR1 is ENHRY and CDR2 is SYGVKD. This CDR3 comprises 15 residues. The V segment lost 10 bases and the J segment 5 bases; nucleotides outside the gene matches: 8. The CDR3 DNA is TGTGCCACGCTCTCCGGGACTAGCGGGAGAGATACGCAGTATTTT. Translated: CATLSGTSGRDTQYF.

In this sample, this clonotype turned up many times. The rearrangement links TRBV19 to TRBJ1-3; D may be TRBD1 (6 bases). CDR3 length: 13 amino acids. CDR1 and CDR2 from the germline V gene are LNHDA and SQIVND (reference sequence). Trimming shortened V by 7 bases and J by 0 bases, and 7 bases separated the two germline ends. The CDR3 nucleotides read TGTGCCAGTACCAGGGGCTCTGGAAACACCATATATTTT. It specifies CASTRGSGNTIYF.